This T cell receptor beta chain originates from a study of T-cell memory formation after mild COVID-19 (dated by TCRdb to the early 2020s). About the full investigation: Most TCR sequence clusters were specific to one of the two donors. The cohort was made up of two young adult volunteers, one female and one male, who were previously healthy. In a couple of donors, T-cell clones that expanded and contracted after mild COVID-19 were tracked by sequencing TCRalpha and TCRbeta repertoires over time. Beyond this particular receptor, the publication reports: Balanced CD4/CD8 phenotypes were observed for clones contracting from day 15 to 85, whereas a bias towards CD4+ was observed for a second wave of clones expanding from day 15 to 37. Some responding clones were detected in pre-infection memory, which suggested that pre-existing cross-reactive memory T cells had joined the SARS-CoV-2 response. Contracting CD4+ clones turned up mainly in the CM and EM memory subsets, whereas EMRA was where CD8+ clones were enriched. SARS-CoV-2 specificity was not confirmed for the second-wave clones peaking on day 37. The study included only a couple of mild cases, and larger cohorts that include severe cases with pre-infection samples were judged to be necessary.

Concerning this clonotype itself: The antigen this receptor binds is unknown. No base-level quality is on record; no much larger clone is a single base apart.

Sequenced using an Illumina NovaSeq 6000. cDNA libraries for TCRalpha and TCRbeta were prepared by 5'RACE using constant-segment primers, with sample barcodes and unique molecular identifiers added. Trizol reagent was used to extract RNA from every sample. The libraries were amplified in two PCR steps, and the second step added a second sample barcode and Illumina TruSeq adapters. Sequencing of libraries was performed on an Illumina NovaSeq with 2 x 150 bp paired-end reads. Processing in the source paper ran as follows. With migec v1.2.7, reads were demultiplexed and then collapsed into UMI-guided consensus sequences. Using mixcr v2.1.11, UMI consensuses were aligned to TRA and TRB V and J templates and then assembled into clonotypes. Clonotypes were classified as expanded or contracted when called significant by both edgeR and NoisET, with noise models trained on biological replicates. For edgeR calls, the thresholds were a false discovery rate-adjusted p below 0.01 and a log2 fold-change of 1. As an exploratory analysis of dynamics, PCA with hierarchical clustering was applied to max-normalized trajectories of the 1000 most abundant clonotypes. Separately sequenced CD4+ and CD8+ repertoires were used to assign the CD4 or CD8 phenotype of responding clones. The public reads were quality trimmed at Q25 with fastp and then assembled into clones with MiXCR by TCRdb, keeping productive beta chains. CDR3 protein duplicates are merged, each entry listing the most common genes and DNA. TCRdb's processing, not the authors', yielded these V and J calls. The sample includes about 620,000 distinct CDR3 sequences, with roughly 18% observed a single time. Jointly, the top ten make up about 12% of the sample.

Ficoll-Paque density gradient centrifugation was the method used to isolate PBMCs. Trimming removed 5 bases from V and 11 bases from J, leaving 16 bases between the germline ends. In the germline V gene, CDR1 corresponds to SGHRS and CDR2 to YFSETQ. The CDR3 has 12 amino acids, counting the end cysteine and phenylalanine. The DNA shown is the 36-base CDR3, in frame from base 1. The chain couples TRBV5-1 to TRBJ1-1; a tentative D call is TRBD1 (6 bases match). Sample: PBMCs or a T cell subset sorted from them (not recorded which). This clonotype was sampled from an adult woman who had mild COVID-19 (a few samples of this study predate the infection). The sample titles of this study are shuffled in the database, so cell type and time point are left out; the donor was told from shared clones. The CDR3: CASRPGPGAAFF. The DNA sequence is as follows: TGCGCCAGCAGACCGGGGCCAGGGGCCGCTTTCTTT.